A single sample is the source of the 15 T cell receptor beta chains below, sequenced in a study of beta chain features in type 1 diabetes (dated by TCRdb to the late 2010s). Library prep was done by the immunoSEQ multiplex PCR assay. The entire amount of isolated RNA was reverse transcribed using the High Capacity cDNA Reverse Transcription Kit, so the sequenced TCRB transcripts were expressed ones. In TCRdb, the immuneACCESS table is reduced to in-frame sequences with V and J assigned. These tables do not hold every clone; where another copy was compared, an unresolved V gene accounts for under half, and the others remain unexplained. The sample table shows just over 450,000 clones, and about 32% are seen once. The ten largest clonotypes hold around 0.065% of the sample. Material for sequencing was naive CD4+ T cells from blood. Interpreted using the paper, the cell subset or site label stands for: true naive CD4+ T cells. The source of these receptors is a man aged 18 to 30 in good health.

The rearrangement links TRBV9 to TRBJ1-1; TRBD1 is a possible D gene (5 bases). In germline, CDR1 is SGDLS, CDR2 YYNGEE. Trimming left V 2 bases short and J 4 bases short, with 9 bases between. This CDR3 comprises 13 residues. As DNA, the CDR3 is TGTGCCAGCAGCGTCTCGCAGGGCACTGAAGCTTTCTTT. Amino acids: CASSVSQGTEAFF.

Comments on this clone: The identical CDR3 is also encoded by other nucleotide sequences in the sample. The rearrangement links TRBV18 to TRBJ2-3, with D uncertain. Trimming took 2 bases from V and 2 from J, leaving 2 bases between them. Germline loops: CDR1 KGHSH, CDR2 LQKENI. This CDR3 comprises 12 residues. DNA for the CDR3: TGTGCCAGCTCACCAAACACAGATACGCAGTATTTT. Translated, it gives CASSPNTDTQYF.

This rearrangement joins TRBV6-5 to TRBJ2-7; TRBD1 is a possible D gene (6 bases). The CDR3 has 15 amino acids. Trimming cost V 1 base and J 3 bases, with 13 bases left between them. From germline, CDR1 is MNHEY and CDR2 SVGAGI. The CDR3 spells CASSYYSLTGYEQYF. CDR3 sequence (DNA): TGTGCCAGCAGTTACTACTCCTTGACAGGCTACGAGCAGTACTTC.

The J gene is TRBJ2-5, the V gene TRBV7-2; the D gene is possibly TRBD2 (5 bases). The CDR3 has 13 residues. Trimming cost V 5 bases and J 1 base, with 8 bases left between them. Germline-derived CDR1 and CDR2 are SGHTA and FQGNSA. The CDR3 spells CASSQRRQETQYF. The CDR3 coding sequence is TGTGCCAGCAGCCAGCGGCGCCAAGAGACCCAGTACTTC.

CDR3 in amino acids: CASSEAGGLAKNIQYF. As DNA, the CDR3 is TGTGCCAGCAGTGAAGCTGGAGGCCTAGCCAAAAACATTCAGTACTTC. This sequence joins TRBV25-1 and TRBJ2-4; the D gene is possibly TRBD2 (5 bases). CDR3 size: 16 residues. From germline, CDR1 is MGHDK and CDR2 SYGVNS. V lost 2 bases and J lost 0, with 11 bases in between.

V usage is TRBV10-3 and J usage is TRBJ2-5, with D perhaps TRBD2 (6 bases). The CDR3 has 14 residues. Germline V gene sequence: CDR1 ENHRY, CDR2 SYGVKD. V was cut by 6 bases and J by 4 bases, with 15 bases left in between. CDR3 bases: TGTGCCATCAGCCAGGAACTGGGGGGAGAGACCCAGTACTTC. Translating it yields CAISQELGGETQYF.

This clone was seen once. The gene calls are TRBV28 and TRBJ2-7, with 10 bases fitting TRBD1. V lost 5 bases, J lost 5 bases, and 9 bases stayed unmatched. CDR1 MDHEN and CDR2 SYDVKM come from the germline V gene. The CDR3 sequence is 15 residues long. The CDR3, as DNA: TGTGCCAGCAGTACGCCCGACAGGGGGCTCAACGAGCAGTACTTC. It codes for CASSTPDRGLNEQYF.

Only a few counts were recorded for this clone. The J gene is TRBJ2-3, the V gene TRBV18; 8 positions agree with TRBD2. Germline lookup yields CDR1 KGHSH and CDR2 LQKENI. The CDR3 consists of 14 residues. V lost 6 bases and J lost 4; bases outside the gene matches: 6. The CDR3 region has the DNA TGTGCCAGCTCGGTAGCGGGAATACCAGATACGCAGTATTTT. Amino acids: CASSVAGIPDTQYF. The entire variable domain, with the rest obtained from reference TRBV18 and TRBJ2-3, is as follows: NAGVMQNPRHLVRRRGQEARLRCSPMKGHSHVYWYRQLPEEGLKFMVYLQKENIIDESGMPKERFSAEFPKEGPSILRIQQVVRGDSAAYFCASSVAGIPDTQYFGPGTRLTVL.

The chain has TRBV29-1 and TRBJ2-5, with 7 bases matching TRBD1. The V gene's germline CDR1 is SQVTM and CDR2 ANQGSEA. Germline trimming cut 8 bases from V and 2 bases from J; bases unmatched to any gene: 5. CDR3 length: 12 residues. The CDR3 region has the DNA TGCAGCACGAGGACAGGTCAAGAGACCCAGTACTTC. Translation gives CSTRTGQETQYF.

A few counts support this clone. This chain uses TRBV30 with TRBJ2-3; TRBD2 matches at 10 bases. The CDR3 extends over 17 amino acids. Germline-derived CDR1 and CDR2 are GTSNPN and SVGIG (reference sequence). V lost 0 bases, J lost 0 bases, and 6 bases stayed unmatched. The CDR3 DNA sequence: TGTGCCTGGAGTGTACTTTTGACTAGCGGGAGCACAGATACGCAGTATTTT. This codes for CAWSVLLTSGSTDTQYF.

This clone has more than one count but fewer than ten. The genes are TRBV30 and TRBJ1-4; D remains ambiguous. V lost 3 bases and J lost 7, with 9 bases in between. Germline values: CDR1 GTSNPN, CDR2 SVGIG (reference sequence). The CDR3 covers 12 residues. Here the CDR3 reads CAWSTLGEKLFF. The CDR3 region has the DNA TGTGCCTGGAGCACTCTTGGTGAAAAACTGTTTTTT.

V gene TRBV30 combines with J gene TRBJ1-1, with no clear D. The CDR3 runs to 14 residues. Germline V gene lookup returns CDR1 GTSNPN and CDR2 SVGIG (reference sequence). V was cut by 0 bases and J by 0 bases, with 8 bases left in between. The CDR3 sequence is CAWSVRILNTEAFF. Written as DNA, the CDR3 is TGTGCCTGGAGTGTACGCATACTGAACACTGAAGCTTTCTTT.

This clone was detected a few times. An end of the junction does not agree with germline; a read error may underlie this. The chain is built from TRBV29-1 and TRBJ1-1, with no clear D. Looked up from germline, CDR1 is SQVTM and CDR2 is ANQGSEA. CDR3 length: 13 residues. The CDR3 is CSVIWDENAEAFF. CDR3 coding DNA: TGCAGCGTTATCTGGGATGAGAACGCTGAAGCTTTCTTT.

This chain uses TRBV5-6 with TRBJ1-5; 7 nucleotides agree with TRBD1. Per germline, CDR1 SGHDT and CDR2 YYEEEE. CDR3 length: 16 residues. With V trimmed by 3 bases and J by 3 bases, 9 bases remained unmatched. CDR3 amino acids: CASSSGRGTVNQPQHF. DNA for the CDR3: TGTGCCAGCAGCTCAGGCAGAGGGACAGTCAATCAGCCCCAGCATTTT. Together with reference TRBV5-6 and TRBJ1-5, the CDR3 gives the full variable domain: DAGVTQSPTHLIKTRGQQVTLRCSPKSGHDTVSWYQQALGQGPQFIFQYYEEEERQRGNFPDRFSGHQFPNYSSELNVNALLLGDSALYLCASSSGRGTVNQPQHFGDGTRLSIL.

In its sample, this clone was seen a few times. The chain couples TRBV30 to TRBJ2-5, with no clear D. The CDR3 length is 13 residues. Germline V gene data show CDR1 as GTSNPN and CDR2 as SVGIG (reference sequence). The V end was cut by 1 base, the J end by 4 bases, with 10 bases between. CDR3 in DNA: TGTGCCTGGAGTGCTATTAGCTCAGAGACCCAGTACTTC. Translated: CAWSAISSETQYF.